This T cell receptor (beta chain) appears in the sequencing data of a study of shared clonotypes between healthy human individuals. Trimming cost V 3 bases and J 7 bases, with 16 bases left between them. The CDR3 covers 15 residues. CDR1 is SGHNT and CDR2 is YYREEE in the germline V gene (reference sequence). The method was immunoSEQ multiplex PCR; TCRdb's version includes in-frame clones alone and lacks a portion of them. The table records 2 million to 2.5 million clones, around 90% of them present only once. With regard to this clone: Other DNA sequences from this sample encode an identical CDR3 as well.

V and J are TRBV5-4 and TRBJ1-4; D might be TRBD1 (6 bases). The sequencing sample was made of naive CD4+ T cells from PBMCs. Sample subset: CD45RA+ positively selected. The clonotype originates from a man between 18 and 29 years old in good health. Some clones in this sample may be carry-over from other donors' samples. Here the CDR3 DNA reads TGTGCCAGCAGCTCTACCGGGGGGGCGGGTGAAAAACTGTTTTTT. This encodes CASSSTGGAGEKLFF.